This T cell receptor (beta chain) was captured by sequencing in a study of response to subunit inactivated influenza vaccine. The germline V gene has CDR1 KGHDR and CDR2 SFDVKD. This CDR3 comprises 14 residues. V gave up 9 bases and J gave up 1 base, with 13 bases separating them. TCRdb itself ran the RT-PCR reads through MiXCR, one entry per CDR3 protein. The table records around 580,000 distinct CDR3 sequences, about 15% of them present only once. A few counts support this clonotype. The specimen was PBMCs from blood, collected 11 to 12 days after vaccination. V usage is TRBV24-1 and J usage is TRBJ2-3, with D tentatively TRBD1 (5 bases). The receptor was derived from a man between 45 and 60 years old who received an inactivated influenza vaccine. The CDR3 spells CATSGKAGTDTQYF. Here the CDR3 DNA reads TGTGCCACCTCAGGGAAGGCGGGCACAGATACGCAGTATTTT.